A selection of T cell receptor beta chains follows, all from one sample in a study of T-cell reconstitution after alpha-beta-depleted transplantation in children. TCRdb re-called the PCR reads with MiXCR, one entry per CDR3 protein. The sample consists of about 200,000 distinct CDR3 sequences, about 6% of them appearing once. The specimen was PBMCs, collected before TCRalphabeta/CD19-depleted stem cell transplant. The receptor set was obtained from a girl under three years old with combined immunodeficiency, due to receive a stem cell transplant. Each CDR3 is given without its conserved first and last residue. Expanded clones are given a class, and other clones once, few, many or no size at all.

clone size: many
J gene: TRBJ2-7
V gene: TRBV20-1
CDR3 protein: SARVTGVRDEQY

clone size: many
J gene: TRBJ2-1
V gene: TRBV12-3/TRBV12-4
CDR3 protein: ASSFWLAGGENEQF

clone size: many
J gene: TRBJ2-3
V gene: TRBV20-1
CDR3 protein: SARGSGTADTQY

clone size: many
J gene: TRBJ2-5
V gene: TRBV7-6
CDR3 protein: ASSLGLAGQETQY

clone size: many
J gene: TRBJ1-3
V gene: TRBV12-3/TRBV12-4
CDR3 protein: ASSLTASGNTIY

clone size: many
J gene: TRBJ2-1
V gene: TRBV6-1
CDR3 protein: ASSPGTSGTIEQF

clone size: few
J gene: TRBJ2-1
V gene: TRBV29-1
CDR3 protein: SVMTLAFNEQF

clone size: many
J gene: TRBJ2-7
V gene: TRBV4-3
CDR3 protein: ASSQGLSRGHEQY

clone size: .
J gene: TRBJ1-6
V gene: TRBV6-1
CDR3 protein: ATYAGPRYGDSPLH

clone size: few
J gene: TRBJ2-3
V gene: TRBV4-3
CDR3 protein: ASSQVSGREDTQY

clone size: few
J gene: TRBJ2-5
V gene: TRBV18
CDR3 protein: ASSPTQETQY

clone size: many
J gene: TRBJ2-1
V gene: TRBV12-3/TRBV12-4
CDR3 protein: AESGGSSYNEQF

clone size: many
J gene: TRBJ2-7
V gene: TRBV28
CDR3 protein: ASSLTRLGLGSYEQY

clone size: many
J gene: TRBJ1-1
V gene: TRBV7-9
CDR3 protein: ASSLSQGNTEAF

clone size: many
J gene: TRBJ2-1
V gene: TRBV24-1
CDR3 protein: ATSDLEGQDEQF

clone size: many
J gene: TRBJ2-7
V gene: TRBV15
CDR3 protein: ATSNPGGPNPSYEQY

clone size: .
J gene: TRBJ2-3
V gene: TRBV10-3
CDR3 protein: AISESSTDTQY

clone size: many
J gene: TRBJ2-7
V gene: TRBV12-3/TRBV12-4
CDR3 protein: ASSPGLAVSYEQY

clone size: many
J gene: TRBJ2-7
V gene: TRBV19
CDR3 protein: ASSIASPYEQY

clone size: .
J gene: TRBJ2-7
V gene: TRBV7-9
CDR3 protein: AMGPGVPYEQY

clone size: many
J gene: TRBJ2-3
V gene: TRBV12-3/TRBV12-4
CDR3 protein: ASRILLAGVGTDTQY

clone size: many
J gene: TRBJ2-7
V gene: TRBV25-1
CDR3 protein: ASSEYGTYEQY

clone size: many
J gene: TRBJ2-1
V gene: TRBV28
CDR3 protein: ASSPGLAHEQF

clone size: many
J gene: TRBJ2-7
V gene: TRBV4-3
CDR3 protein: ASSQEDRGGYEQY

clone size: .
J gene: TRBJ2-1
V gene: TRBV5-1
CDR3 protein: ASSLVSQGGSYNEQF

clone size: many
J gene: TRBJ2-1
V gene: TRBV5-1
CDR3 protein: ASTWGNEQF

clone size: few
J gene: TRBJ1-4
V gene: TRBV20-1
CDR3 protein: SARDLGTGGRYANEKLF

clone size: few
J gene: TRBJ2-1
V gene: TRBV20-1
CDR3 protein: SARPTAPVRDSYNEQF

clone size: few
J gene: TRBJ2-5
V gene: TRBV5-4
CDR3 protein: ASSLSTGTETQY

clone size: .
J gene: TRBJ2-3
V gene: TRBV29-1
CDR3 protein: SVVGGGNLDTQY

clone size: many
J gene: TRBJ2-5
V gene: TRBV29-1
CDR3 protein: SAPGSQETQY

clone size: many
J gene: TRBJ2-2
V gene: TRBV7-8
CDR3 protein: ASSLPGTTYNTGELF

clone size: many
J gene: TRBJ2-2
V gene: TRBV7-2
CDR3 protein: ASSLLAVTKRTGELF

clone size: few
J gene: TRBJ2-3
V gene: TRBV5-6
CDR3 protein: ASNHDSSSPT

clone size: many
J gene: TRBJ2-5
V gene: TRBV7-9
CDR3 protein: ASSLLTSGGQETQY

clone size: .
J gene: TRBJ2-1
V gene: TRBV12-3/TRBV12-4
CDR3 protein: ASSFLGGNRNEQF

clone size: many
J gene: TRBJ2-3
V gene: TRBV7-9
CDR3 protein: ASSRITGGRGTDTQY

clone size: many
J gene: TRBJ2-7
V gene: TRBV11-2
CDR3 protein: ASSLMTERLVKQY

clone size: many
J gene: TRBJ1-1
V gene: TRBV12-3/TRBV12-4
CDR3 protein: ASSFHRTGVAEAF

clone size: many
J gene: TRBJ1-1
V gene: TRBV5-1
CDR3 protein: ASSLTGEAF

clone size: many
J gene: TRBJ1-4
V gene: TRBV15
CDR3 protein: ATSRTGMREKLF

clone size: .
J gene: TRBJ1-2
V gene: TRBV29-1
CDR3 protein: SVLTGPSYGYT

clone size: many
J gene: TRBJ2-3
V gene: TRBV9
CDR3 protein: ASSGRTGGFTDTQY

clone size: few
J gene: TRBJ1-2
V gene: TRBV7-2
CDR3 protein: ASKGSPNYGYT

clone size: many
J gene: TRBJ2-1
V gene: TRBV6-2/TRBV6-3
CDR3 protein: ATASYNEQF

clone size: many
J gene: TRBJ1-5
V gene: TRBV24-1
CDR3 protein: ATSDPGPYSNQPQH

clone size: many
J gene: TRBJ2-2
V gene: TRBV20-1
CDR3 protein: SAPETSGSHLTGELF

clone size: .
J gene: TRBJ1-4
V gene: TRBV7-6
CDR3 protein: ASSSTDGEKLF

clone size: many
J gene: TRBJ2-2
V gene: TRBV7-2
CDR3 protein: ASSLGRGWDTGELF

clone size: many
J gene: TRBJ2-7
V gene: TRBV7-9
CDR3 protein: ASSGPGQIHEQY

clone size: many
J gene: TRBJ2-5
V gene: TRBV7-8
CDR3 protein: ASSSGTEAETQY

clone size: many
J gene: TRBJ2-3
V gene: TRBV12-3/TRBV12-4
CDR3 protein: ASSGLAGGSGDTQY

clone size: many
J gene: TRBJ2-1
V gene: TRBV7-3
CDR3 protein: ASSKQQGAEYNEQF

clone size: few
J gene: TRBJ2-7
V gene: TRBV7-9
CDR3 protein: ASSGARQGAWSDEQY